What follows describes a single T cell receptor beta chain. The sample belongs to a study of CD8 T cells in Susac syndrome. About the research overall: Intravenous immunoglobulin alone or corticosteroids were being given to patients with Susac syndrome at blood draw, unless they were therapy-naive.

Each Susac syndrome patient had definite or probable disease by recently defined criteria. Random hexamers primed reverse transcription of about 0.45 to 1 ug RNA. TCRdb itself ran the immunoSEQ multiplex PCR reads through MiXCR, one entry per CDR3 protein. The repertoire holds about 180,000 distinct CDR3 sequences, with 94% as singletons. The germline gives CDR1 MNHEY, CDR2 SVGEGT. This CDR3 has 18 amino acids. V was pared by 4 bases and J by 0 bases, with 19 bases between. The material sequenced was CD4+ T cells from PBMCs. This TCR derives from a human donor with Susac syndrome. The chain combines TRBV6-2 or TRBV6-3 with TRBJ2-4; D gene unclear. The CDR3 loop is CASSSGRMGNIAKNIQYF. CDR3 sequence (DNA): TGTGCCAGCAGTTCAGGACGCATGGGGAATATAGCCAAAAACATTCAGTACTTC.